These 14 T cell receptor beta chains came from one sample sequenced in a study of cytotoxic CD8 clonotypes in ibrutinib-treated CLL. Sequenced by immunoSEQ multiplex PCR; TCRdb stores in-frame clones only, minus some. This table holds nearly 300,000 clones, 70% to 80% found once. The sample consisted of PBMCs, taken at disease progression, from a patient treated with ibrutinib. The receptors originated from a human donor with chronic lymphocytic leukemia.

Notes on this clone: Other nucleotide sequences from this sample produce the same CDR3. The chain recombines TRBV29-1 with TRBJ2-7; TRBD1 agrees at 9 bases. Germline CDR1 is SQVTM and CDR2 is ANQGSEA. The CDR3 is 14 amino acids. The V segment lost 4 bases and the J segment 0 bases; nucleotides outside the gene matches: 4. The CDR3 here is CSVAGTGNSYEQYF. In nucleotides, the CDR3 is TGCAGCGTTGCCGGGACAGGGAACTCCTACGAGCAGTACTTC.

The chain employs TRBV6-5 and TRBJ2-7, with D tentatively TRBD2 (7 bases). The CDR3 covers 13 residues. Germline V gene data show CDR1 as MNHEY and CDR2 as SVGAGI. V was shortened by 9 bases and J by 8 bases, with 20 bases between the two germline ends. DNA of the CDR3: TGTGCCAGTACGAGGGGGGGCCCCGCACAGCAGTACTTC. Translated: CASTRGGPAQQYF.

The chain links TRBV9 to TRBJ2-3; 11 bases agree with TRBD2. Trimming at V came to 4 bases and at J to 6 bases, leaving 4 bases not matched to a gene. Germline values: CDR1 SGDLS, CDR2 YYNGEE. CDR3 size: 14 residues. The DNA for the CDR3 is TGTGCCAGCAGCCCTAGCGGGAGGCCCGATACGCAGTATTTT. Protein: CASSPSGRPDTQYF.

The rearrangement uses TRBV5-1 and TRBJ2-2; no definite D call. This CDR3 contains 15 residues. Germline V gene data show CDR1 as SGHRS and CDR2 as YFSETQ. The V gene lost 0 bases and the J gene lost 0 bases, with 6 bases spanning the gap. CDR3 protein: CASSLDTPNTGELFF. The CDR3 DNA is TGCGCCAGCAGCTTGGATACACCGAACACCGGGGAGCTGTTTTTT.

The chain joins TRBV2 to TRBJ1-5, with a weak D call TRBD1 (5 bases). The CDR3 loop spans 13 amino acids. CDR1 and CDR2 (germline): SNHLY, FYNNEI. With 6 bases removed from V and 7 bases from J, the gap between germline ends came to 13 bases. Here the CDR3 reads CASSTGARQPQHF. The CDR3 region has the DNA TGTGCCAGCAGCACCGGGGCCAGGCAGCCCCAGCATTTT.

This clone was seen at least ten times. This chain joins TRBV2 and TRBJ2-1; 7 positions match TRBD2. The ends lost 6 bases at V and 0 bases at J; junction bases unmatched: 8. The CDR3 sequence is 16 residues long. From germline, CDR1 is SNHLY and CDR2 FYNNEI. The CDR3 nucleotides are TGTGCCAGCAGCACTCCACTAGCGAGCTCCTACAATGAGCAGTTCTTC. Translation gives CASSTPLASSYNEQFF.

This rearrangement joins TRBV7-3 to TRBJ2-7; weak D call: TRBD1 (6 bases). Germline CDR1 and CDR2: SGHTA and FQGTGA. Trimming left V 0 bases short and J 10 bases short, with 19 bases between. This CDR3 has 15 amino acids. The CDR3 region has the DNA TGTGCCAGCAGCTTAACGGGGGCCCCCCTCGGCGTCCAGTACTTC. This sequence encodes CASSLTGAPLGVQYF.

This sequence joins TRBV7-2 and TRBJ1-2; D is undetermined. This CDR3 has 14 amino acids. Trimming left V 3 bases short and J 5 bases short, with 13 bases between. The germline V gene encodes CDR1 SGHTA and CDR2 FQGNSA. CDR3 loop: CASSFLSLGYGYTF. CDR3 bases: TGTGCCAGCAGCTTCCTCTCCCTGGGGTATGGCTACACCTTC.

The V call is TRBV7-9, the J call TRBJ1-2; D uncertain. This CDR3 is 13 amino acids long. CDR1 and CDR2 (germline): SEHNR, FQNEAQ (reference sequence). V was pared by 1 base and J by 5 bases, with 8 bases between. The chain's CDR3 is CASSLVLGYGYTF. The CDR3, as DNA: TGTGCCAGCAGCTTAGTTCTCGGATATGGCTACACCTTC.

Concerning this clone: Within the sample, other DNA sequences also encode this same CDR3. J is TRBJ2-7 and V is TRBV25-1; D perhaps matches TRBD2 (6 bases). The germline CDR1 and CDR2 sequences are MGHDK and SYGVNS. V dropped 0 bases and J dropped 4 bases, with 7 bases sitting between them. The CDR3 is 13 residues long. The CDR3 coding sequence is TGTGCCAGCAGTGAATATGGAGGGTACGAGCAGTACTTC. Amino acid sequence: CASSEYGGYEQYF.

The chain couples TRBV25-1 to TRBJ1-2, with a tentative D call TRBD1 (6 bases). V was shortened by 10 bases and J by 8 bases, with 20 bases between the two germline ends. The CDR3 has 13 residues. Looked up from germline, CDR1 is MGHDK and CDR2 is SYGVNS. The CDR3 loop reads CATLRPGAMGYTF. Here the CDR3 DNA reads TGTGCCACCCTCCGGCCGGGGGCGATGGGCTACACCTTC.

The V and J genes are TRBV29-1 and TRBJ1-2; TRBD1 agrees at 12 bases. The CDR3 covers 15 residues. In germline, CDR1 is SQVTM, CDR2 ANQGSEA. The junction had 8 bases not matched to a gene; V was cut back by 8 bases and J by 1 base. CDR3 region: CSIRDRGQGNYGYTF. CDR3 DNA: TGCAGCATACGGGACAGGGGGCAGGGTAACTATGGCTACACCTTC.

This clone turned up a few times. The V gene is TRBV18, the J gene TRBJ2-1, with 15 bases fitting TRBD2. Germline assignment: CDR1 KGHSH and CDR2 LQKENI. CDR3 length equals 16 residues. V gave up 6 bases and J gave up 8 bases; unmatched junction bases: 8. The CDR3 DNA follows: TGTGCCAGCTCCCCCCGGACTAGCGGGGGGGCTGATGAGCAGTTCTTC. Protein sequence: CASSPRTSGGADEQFF.

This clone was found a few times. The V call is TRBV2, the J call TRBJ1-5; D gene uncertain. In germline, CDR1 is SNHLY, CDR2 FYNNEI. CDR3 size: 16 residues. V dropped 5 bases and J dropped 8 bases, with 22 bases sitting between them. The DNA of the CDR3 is TGTGCCAGCAGTAGCTCCGTGACGGGCCTGTGGGAGCCCCAGCATTTT. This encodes CASSSSVTGLWEPQHF.